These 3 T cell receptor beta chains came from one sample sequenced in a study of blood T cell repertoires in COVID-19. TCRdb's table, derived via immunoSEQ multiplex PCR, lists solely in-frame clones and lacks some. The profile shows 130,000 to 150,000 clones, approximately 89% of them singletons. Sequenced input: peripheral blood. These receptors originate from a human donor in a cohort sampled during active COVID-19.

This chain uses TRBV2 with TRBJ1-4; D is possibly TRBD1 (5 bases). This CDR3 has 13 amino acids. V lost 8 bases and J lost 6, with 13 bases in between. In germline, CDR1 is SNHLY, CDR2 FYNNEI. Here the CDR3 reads CASGQGRDEKLFF. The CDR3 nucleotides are TGTGCCAGCGGTCAGGGCAGGGATGAAAAACTGTTTTTT.

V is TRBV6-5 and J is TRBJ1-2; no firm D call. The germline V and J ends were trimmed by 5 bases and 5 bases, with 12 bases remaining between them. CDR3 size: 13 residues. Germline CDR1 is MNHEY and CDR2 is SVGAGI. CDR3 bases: TGTGCCAGCAGTCTTGACACGATGTATGGCTACACCTTC. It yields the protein CASSLDTMYGYTF.

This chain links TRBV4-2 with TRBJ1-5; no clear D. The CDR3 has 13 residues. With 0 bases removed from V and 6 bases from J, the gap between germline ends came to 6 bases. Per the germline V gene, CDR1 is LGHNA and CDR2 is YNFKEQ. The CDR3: CASSQDGGQPQHF. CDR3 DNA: TGTGCCAGCAGCCAAGATGGCGGTCAGCCCCAGCATTTT.